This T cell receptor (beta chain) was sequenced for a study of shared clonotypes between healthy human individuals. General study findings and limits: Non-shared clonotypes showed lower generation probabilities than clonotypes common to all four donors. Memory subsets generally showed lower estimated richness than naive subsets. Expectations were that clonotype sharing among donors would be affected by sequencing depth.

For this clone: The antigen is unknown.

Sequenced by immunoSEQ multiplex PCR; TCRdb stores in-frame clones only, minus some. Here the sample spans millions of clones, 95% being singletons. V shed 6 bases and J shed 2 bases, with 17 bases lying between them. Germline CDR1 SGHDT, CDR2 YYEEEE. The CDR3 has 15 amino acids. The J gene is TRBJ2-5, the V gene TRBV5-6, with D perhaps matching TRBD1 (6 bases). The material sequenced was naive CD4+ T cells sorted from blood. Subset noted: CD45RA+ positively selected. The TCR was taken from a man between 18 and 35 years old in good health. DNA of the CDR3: TGTGCCAGCACCCTGGGGAGCACAGGGCAAGAGACCCAGTACTTC. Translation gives CASTLGSTGQETQYF.